The T cell receptor (beta chain) under discussion was sequenced for a study of cytomegalovirus exposure and HLA in healthy donors. Study-wide results and caveats: CMV serostatus was the sole immune exposure information available.

Germline V lookup: CDR1 KGHSY, CDR2 FQNENV. After removal of 2 bases from V and 3 bases from J, the junction contained 11 bases not matched to a gene. The CDR3 totals 17 residues. This clone has a handful of counts. The antigen remains unidentified. The PCR contained 60 Vbeta and 13 Jbeta primers. Sequencing was performed with immunoSEQ multiplex PCR; in TCRdb, only in-frame clones are kept and a portion is missing. The sample has over 150,000 clones, over 60% seen once. This receptor was obtained from a young woman in good health and CMV-seronegative. This sequence joins TRBV16 and TRBJ2-5; 8 bases are shared with TRBD1. Sequenced: PBMCs. The CDR3 loop is CASSQRGRGRLKETQYF. The CDR3 DNA sequence: TGTGCCAGCAGCCAAAGGGGCAGGGGGCGATTGAAAGAGACCCAGTACTTC.